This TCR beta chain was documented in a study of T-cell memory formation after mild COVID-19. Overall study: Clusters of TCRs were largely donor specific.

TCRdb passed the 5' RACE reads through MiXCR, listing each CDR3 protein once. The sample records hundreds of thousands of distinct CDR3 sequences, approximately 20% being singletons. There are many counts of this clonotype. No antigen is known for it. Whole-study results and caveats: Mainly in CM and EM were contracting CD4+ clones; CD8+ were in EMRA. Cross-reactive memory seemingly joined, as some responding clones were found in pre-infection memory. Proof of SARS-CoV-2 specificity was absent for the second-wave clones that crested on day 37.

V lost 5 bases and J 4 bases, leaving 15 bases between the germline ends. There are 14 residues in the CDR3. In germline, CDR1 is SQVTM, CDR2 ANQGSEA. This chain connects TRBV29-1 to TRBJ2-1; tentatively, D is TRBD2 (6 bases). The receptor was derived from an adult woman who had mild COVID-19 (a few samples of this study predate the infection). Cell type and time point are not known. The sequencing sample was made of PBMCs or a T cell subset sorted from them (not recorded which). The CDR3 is CSVRWDFAYNEQFF. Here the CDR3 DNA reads TGCAGCGTTAGATGGGACTTTGCGTACAATGAGCAGTTCTTC.